This T cell receptor (beta chain) stems from a study of Graves' ophthalmopathy and Graves' hyperthyroidism. The CDR3 is 16 amino acids. Germline V gives CDR1 LNHNV, CDR2 YYDKDF (reference sequence). The J segment lost 8 bases and the V segment lost 1 base, leaving 11 bases of the junction unmatched. From RNA, the CDR3 regions of TCR beta chains were amplified and sequenced. A first-round RT-PCR used HTBI primers, followed by a second-round multiplex PCR. TCRdb re-derived calls from the multiplex PCR reads in MiXCR, one entry per CDR3 protein. The sample includes about 740,000 distinct CDR3 sequences, 40% of them seen just once. Notes on the study in general: Ophthalmopathy progression predictions by the model showed about 79% specificity and roughly 70% sensitivity.

Among the exclusions were patients with other autoimmune diseases, uncontrolled infections, pregnancy or lactation. Someone took the PBMCs out of more than 9 ml of fresh peripheral blood. This clonotype appeared once. Antigen specificity is unknown. The receptor's source is an adult man with Graves' ophthalmopathy. The sample was peripheral blood. The rearrangement uses TRBV15 and TRBJ1-2; 9 nucleotides match TRBD1. DNA of the CDR3: TGTGCCACCAGCAGAGCGTTACAGGGGGCGCCTAGAGGCTACACCTTC. Translated, it gives CATSRALQGAPRGYTF.